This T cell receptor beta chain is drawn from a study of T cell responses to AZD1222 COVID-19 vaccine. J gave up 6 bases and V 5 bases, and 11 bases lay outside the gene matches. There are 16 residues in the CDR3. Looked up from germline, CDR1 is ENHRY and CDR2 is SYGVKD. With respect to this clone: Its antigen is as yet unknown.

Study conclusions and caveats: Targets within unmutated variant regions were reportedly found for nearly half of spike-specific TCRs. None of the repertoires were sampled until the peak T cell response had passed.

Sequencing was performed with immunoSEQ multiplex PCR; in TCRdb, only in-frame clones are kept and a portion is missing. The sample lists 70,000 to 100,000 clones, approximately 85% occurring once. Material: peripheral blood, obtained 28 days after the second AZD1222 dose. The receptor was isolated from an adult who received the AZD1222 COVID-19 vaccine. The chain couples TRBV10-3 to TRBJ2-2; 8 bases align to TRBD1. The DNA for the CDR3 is TGTGCCATCAGTCCCGTTGCAGGGGGCTCGGCCGGGGAGCTGTTTTTT. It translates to CAISPVAGGSAGELFF.